One and the same sample provided the 6 T cell receptor beta chains below, sequenced in a study of blood T cell repertoires in COVID-19. The table came from immunoSEQ multiplex PCR; TCRdb's copy has only in-frame clones and leaves some out. The table lists 280,000 or so clones, 90% of them singletons. Sequences were obtained from PBMCs or T cells enriched from blood (not recorded which). The receptors shown here come from a woman aged 18 to 35 with acute COVID-19.

DNA of the CDR3: TGTGCCAGCAGCGGGGGCGGGTGGGCTGAAGCTTTCTTT. As protein: CASSGGGWAEAFF. The rearrangement joins TRBV5-6 to TRBJ1-1; tentatively, D is TRBD1 (6 bases). CDR3 length equals 13 residues. Per the germline V gene, CDR1 is SGHDT and CDR2 is YYEEEE. The V gene lost 4 bases and the J gene lost 6 bases, with 13 bases spanning the gap. Supplemented by reference TRBV5-6 and TRBJ1-1, the full variable domain reads DAGVTQSPTHLIKTRGQQVTLRCSPKSGHDTVSWYQQALGQGPQFIFQYYEEEERQRGNFPDRFSGHQFPNYSSELNVNALLLGDSALYLCASSGGGWAEAFFGQGTRLTVV.

In this sample, this clone turned up many times. V is TRBV19 and J is TRBJ2-1; 7 nucleotides match TRBD1. The CDR3 spans 16 residues. The germline gives CDR1 LNHDA, CDR2 SQIVND (reference sequence). Trimming at V came to 6 bases and at J to 6 bases, leaving 14 bases not matched to a gene. CDR3 sequence reads: CASRPKNRGWVNEQFF. CDR3 DNA sequence: TGTGCCAGTAGACCGAAGAACAGGGGTTGGGTCAATGAGCAGTTCTTC.

V usage is TRBV19 and J usage is TRBJ1-5; D is unresolved. The V gene's germline CDR1 is LNHDA and CDR2 SQIVND (reference sequence). The length of the CDR3 is 14 residues. The V end lost 3 bases, the J end lost 2 bases, and 8 bases lay between the germline ends. The CDR3 DNA is TGTGCCAGTAGTATTCAGTATGGCAATCAGCCCCAGCATTTT. Its translation: CASSIQYGNQPQHF.

The CDR3 reads CASSTLRLAGGTDTQYF. The DNA for the CDR3 is TGTGCCAGTAGTACCCTGCGACTAGCGGGGGGCACAGATACGCAGTATTTT. The genes are TRBV19 and TRBJ2-3, with TRBD2 matching 12 bases. CDR3 length: 17 amino acids. Per the germline V gene, CDR1 is LNHDA and CDR2 is SQIVND (reference sequence). The V segment lost 4 bases and the J segment 1 base; nucleotides outside the gene matches: 6.

This rearrangement joins TRBV11-1 to TRBJ1-4; TRBD1 matches 7 bases. Germline CDR1 and CDR2: SGHAT and FQDESV (reference sequence). The CDR3 contains 16 residues. Unmatched junction bases numbered 9, after V lost 4 bases and J lost 4 bases. The CDR3 sequence is CASSYSRDSSNEKLFF. CDR3 coding DNA: TGTGCCAGCAGCTACTCCCGGGACAGCAGTAATGAAAAACTGTTTTTT.

The chain uses TRBV28 and TRBJ1-3; D not certain. Deletions cut 5 bases from V and 0 bases from J, with 17 bases between. Germline CDR1 MDHEN, CDR2 SYDVKM. The CDR3 has 17 residues. The CDR3 nucleotides read TGTGCCAGCAGTCTCCGATTATTTTGGGCCTCTGGAAACACCATATATTTT. Encoded protein: CASSLRLFWASGNTIYF.